This TCR beta chain emerged from a study of blood T cell repertoires in COVID-19. Study in general: In each case, the material was cDNA or gDNA derived from T cells, B-cell-depleted T cells, or PBMCs.

The data were produced by immunoSEQ multiplex PCR, yet TCRdb's version contains in-frame clones alone and is incomplete. The table has hundreds of thousands of clones, roughly 90% seen once. Cohort assignment relied on participant-reported clinical history. The CDR3 length is 11 residues. Trimming shortened V by 4 bases and J by 8 bases, and 8 bases separated the two germline ends. The germline gives CDR1 SQVTM, CDR2 ANQGSEA. The TCR was taken from a woman aged 40 to 49 who had recovered from COVID-19. The sequenced material came from PBMCs or T cells enriched from blood (not recorded which). The chain couples TRBV29-1 to TRBJ1-4; no firm D call. CDR3 residues: CSVGGREKLFF. The CDR3 nucleotides are TGCAGCGTTGGCGGCCGCGAAAAACTGTTTTTT.